The 7 T cell receptor beta chains in this list originate from one sample, sequenced in a study of control samples from healthy donors and cancer patients. Sequencing used immunoSEQ multiplex PCR; TCRdb keeps in-frame clones, though not all of them. Among tens of thousands of clones listed, about nine tenths were seen once. The specimen sequenced was blood. The receptors come from a man aged 50-59 years in good health.

This clone came up once. The chain is built from TRBV11-3 and TRBJ1-1; D not resolved. CDR3 length: 13 residues. Trimming removed 3 bases from V and 1 base from J, with 6 bases in between. The germline gives CDR1 SGHNT, CDR2 YENEEA. The CDR3 region is CASSFGRNTEAFF. CDR3 coding DNA: TGTGCCAGCAGCTTCGGACGGAACACTGAAGCTTTCTTT. The whole variable domain, remainder taken from reference TRBV11-3 and TRBJ1-1, is EAGVVQSPRYKIIEKKQPVAFWCNPISGHNTLYWYLQNLGQGPELLIRYENEEAVDDSQLPKDRFSAERLKGVDSTLKIQPAELGDSAVYLCASSFGRNTEAFFGQGTRLTVV.

The gene calls are TRBV11-2 and TRBJ2-5; 11 bases fit TRBD2. Unmatched junction bases numbered 9, after V lost 2 bases and J lost 1 base. Germline-derived CDR1 and CDR2 are SGHAT and FQNNGV. The CDR3 is 18 residues long. CDR3 sequence (DNA): TGTGCCAGCAGCTTAATGGATGTCCTAGCGGGGGGCCAAGAGACCCAGTACTTC. Amino acids: CASSLMDVLAGGQETQYF. The full variable domain, its missing parts supplied by reference TRBV11-2 and TRBJ2-5, is EAGVAQSPRYKIIEKRQSVAFWCNPISGHATLYWYQQILGQGPKLLIQFQNNGVVDDSQLPKDRFSAERLKGVDSTLKIQPAKLEDSAVYLCASSLMDVLAGGQETQYFGPGTRLLVL.

The chain uses TRBV3-1 (or the pseudogene TRBV3-2) and TRBJ2-7; D might be TRBD1 (6 bases). From germline, CDR1 is LGHDT and CDR2 YNNKEL (reference sequence). This CDR3 has 11 amino acids. Trimming took 8 bases from V and 4 from J, leaving 9 bases between them. CDR3: CASGQYYEQYF. The DNA for the CDR3 is TGTGCCAGCGGACAGTATTACGAGCAGTACTTC.

This clone appeared a single time. This sequence joins TRBV27 and TRBJ2-1, with D uncertain. CDR1 is MNHEY, CDR2 SMNVEV, per germline (reference sequence). This CDR3 contains 13 residues. Trimming stripped 4 bases from V and 3 bases from J, with 7 bases between. The CDR3, as DNA: TGTGCCAGCAGTTCGGATTACTACAATGAGCAGTTCTTC. Translation gives CASSSDYYNEQFF.

The chain couples TRBV4-1 to TRBJ1-5; D is possibly TRBD1 (6 bases). Germline V gene lookup returns CDR1 MGHRA and CDR2 YSYEKL. V was trimmed by 2 bases and J by 4 bases, leaving 15 bases between them. This CDR3 spans 16 amino acids. CDR3 DNA: TGCGCCAGCAGCCAATCATACGGACAGTTAAATCAGCCCCAGCATTTT. Translating gives CASSQSYGQLNQPQHF.

J is TRBJ2-5 and V is TRBV3-1 (or the pseudogene TRBV3-2), with D possibly matching TRBD2 (6 bases). The germline V gene encodes CDR1 LGHDT and CDR2 YNNKEL (reference sequence). The CDR3 runs 14 residues. V was cut by 1 base and J by 4 bases, with 10 bases left in between. Here the CDR3 DNA reads TGTGCCAGCAGCCAAGCTTTAGCGGTAGAGACCCAGTACTTC. Amino acid sequence: CASSQALAVETQYF.

About this clone itself: A read error may account for a junction end that differs from germline. The chain couples TRBV12-3 or TRBV12-4 to TRBJ2-7, with D possibly matching TRBD2 (5 bases). There are 13 residues in the CDR3. In nucleotides, the CDR3 is TGTGCCAGCAGTCTAGCTGTCCGGTACGAGCAGTACTTC. This sequence encodes CASSLAVRYEQYF.